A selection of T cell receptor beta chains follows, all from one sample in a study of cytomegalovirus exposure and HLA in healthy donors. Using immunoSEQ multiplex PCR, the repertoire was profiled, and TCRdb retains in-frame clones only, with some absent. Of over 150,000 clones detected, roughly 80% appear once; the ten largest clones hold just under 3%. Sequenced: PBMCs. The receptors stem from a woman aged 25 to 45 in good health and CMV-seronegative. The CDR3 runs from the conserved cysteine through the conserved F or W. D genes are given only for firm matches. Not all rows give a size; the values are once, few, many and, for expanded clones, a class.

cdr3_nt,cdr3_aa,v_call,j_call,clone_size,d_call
TGCGCCAGCAAAGAGGCCGGGACAGGGGATGAAAAACTGTTTTTT,CASKEAGTGDEKLFF,TRBV5-1,TRBJ1-4,-,TRBD1
TGCGCCAGCAGGGAAACAGGATACAATGAGCAGTTCTTC,CASRETGYNEQFF,TRBV5-1,TRBJ2-1,-,-
TGTGCCAGCAGCTTTATGCGAGCGGGGGGGAACTACAATGAGCAGTTCTTC,CASSFMRAGGNYNEQFF,TRBV5-4,TRBJ2-1,-,TRBD2
TGTGCCATCATGGCTAGCGGGGGGGACTACAATGAGCAGTTCTTC,CAIMASGGDYNEQFF,TRBV10-3,TRBJ2-1,-,TRBD2
TGTGCCAGCAGTTTAGGGAGATCCTACGAGCAGTACTTC,CASSLGRSYEQYF,TRBV27,TRBJ2-7,-,-
TGTGCCAGCATTTCGTCCGGTAACACTGAAGCTTTCTTT,CASISSGNTEAFF,TRBV7-6,TRBJ1-1,-,-
TGCGCCAGCAGCTTGGGGTCCGGGACAGTTGGTAACGAGCAGTACTTC,CASSLGSGTVGNEQYF,TRBV5-1,TRBJ2-7,-,TRBD1
TGTGCCAGCAGTTACTCTTACAGGGGCCACCAAGAGACCCAGTACTTC,CASSYSYRGHQETQYF,TRBV6-6,TRBJ2-5,-,TRBD1
TGTGCCAGCAGCTTAGCGGGCGGGGGTGAGCAGTTCTTC,CASSLAGGGEQFF,TRBV11-2,TRBJ2-1,-,TRBD2
TGCGCCAGCAGCCTTTTGGATGCGCCGAGGGAAAAACTGTTTTTT,CASSLLDAPREKLFF,TRBV4-1,TRBJ1-4,few,-
TGTGCCAGCAGCTTACGAGTTTACGGGTACAATGAGCAGTTCTTC,CASSLRVYGYNEQFF,TRBV7-9,TRBJ2-1,-,-
TGTGCCAGCTCAAAGGGGGAGCTCGGGGTGAACACTGAAGCTTTCTTT,CASSKGELGVNTEAFF,TRBV18,TRBJ1-1,once,-
TGCGCCAGCAGCTTGGGACAGGGAGATACGCAGTATTTT,CASSLGQGDTQYF,TRBV5-1,TRBJ2-3,-,TRBD1
TGCGCCAGCAGCTTGGTCTCTACGGGACAAAGACGTGCGTATGGCTACACCTTC,CASSLVSTGQRRAYGYTF,TRBV5-1,TRBJ1-2,-,-
TGCGCCAGCAGCCAAAGACTAGCGCGCCCCGCAGATACGCAGTATTTT,CASSQRLARPADTQYF,TRBV4-1,TRBJ2-3,once,TRBD2
TGTGCCAGCAGCGTAGGTACGTCTAGTCAAGAGACCCAGTACTTC,CASSVGTSSQETQYF,TRBV9,TRBJ2-5,-,-
TGCAGCGTTTCGGCCAGGTTCTCCTACGAGCAGTACTTC,CSVSARFSYEQYF,TRBV29-1,TRBJ2-7,once,-
TGTGCCAGCAGTTTTCGTGGGCTGGAAGGCTACACCTTC,CASSFRGLEGYTF,TRBV27,TRBJ1-2,-,-
TGTGCCAGCAGCCAAGAGGACAGGGGGAGAGAAAAACTGTTTTTT,CASSQEDRGREKLFF,TRBV4-2,TRBJ1-4,-,TRBD1
TGTGCCAGCAGTTTACCCGGGGACAGGGGGTACGAGCAGTACTTC,CASSLPGDRGYEQYF,TRBV28,TRBJ2-7,-,TRBD1
TGTGCCATCAGGAGACAGGCGAGCTCCTACGAGCAGTACTTC,CAIRRQASSYEQYF,TRBV10-3,TRBJ2-7,-,-
TGTGCCAGCAGCTTAGTCCCGGGACTACCGAGCCAAGAGACCCAGTACTTC,CASSLVPGLPSQETQYF,TRBV7-6,TRBJ2-5,once,TRBD2
TGCAGTGCTAGAAGACAAAGAGAACTGCTTTTT,CSARRQRELLF,TRBV20-1,TRBJ1-4,-,-
TGTGCCAGCAGCTTGGCCCCCACAGGGCCCCAACTAGCCAAAAACATTCAGTACTTC,CASSLAPTGPQLAKNIQYF,TRBV5-4,TRBJ2-4,few,-
TGCGCCAGCAGCCAACTCCGCGGGGGACAGGGGTCCTTGAACTATGGCTACACCTTC,CASSQLRGGQGSLNYGYTF,TRBV4-1,TRBJ1-2,-,TRBD1
TGTGCCAGCAGCGTAGTGAATGATGCTAGCTCTGGAAACACCATATATTTT,CASSVVNDASSGNTIYF,TRBV9,TRBJ1-3,-,-
TGTGCCAGTGGACATCTCCTTAGCAATCAGCCCCAGCATTTT,CASGHLLSNQPQHF,TRBV2,TRBJ1-5,-,-
TGTGCCTGGACCGTAGGGAGGACTGAAGCTTTCTTT,CAWTVGRTEAFF,TRBV30,TRBJ1-1,few,-
TGTGCCATCAGTGAGGGTACAGAGGGCTATGGCTACACCTTC,CAISEGTEGYGYTF,TRBV10-3,TRBJ1-2,-,-
TGTGCCAGCAGCGAGGGAGGGGAACAAGAGACGCAGTATTTT,CASSEGGEQETQYF,TRBV14,TRBJ2-3,-,TRBD2
TGTGCCAGCAGCCGGGACTGGACAAGAGGAGATACGCAGTATTTT,CASSRDWTRGDTQYF,TRBV7-2,TRBJ2-3,-,-
TGTGCCAGCTCACCTGGTATCTACGGGTCCGCGAACTATGGCTACACCTTC,CASSPGIYGSANYGYTF,TRBV18,TRBJ1-2,once,-
TGTGCCAGCAGCGTCCAGGGACAAAACTATGGCTACCCCTTC,CASSVQGQNYGYPF,TRBV6-1,TRBJ1-2,-,-
TGTGCCAGCAGGGAACAGGGGGCCTACGAGCAGTACTTC,CASREQGAYEQYF,TRBV2,TRBJ2-7,-,TRBD1
TGCAGCGTTGGGGACAGCTACTACGAGCAGTACTTC,CSVGDSYYEQYF,TRBV29-1,TRBJ2-7,-,TRBD1
TGCAGCGTAAGGATCAGCGGGGGCCTGAACACCGGGGAGCTGTTTTTT,CSVRISGGLNTGELFF,TRBV29-1,TRBJ2-2,-,TRBD2
TGCGCCAGCAGCTTGGCGACCGGGAATGAGCAGTTCTTC,CASSLATGNEQFF,TRBV5-1,TRBJ2-1,-,-
TGTGCCAGCTCAACTACGACTCGCGGGTTCCGCACAGATACGCAGTATTTT,CASSTTTRGFRTDTQYF,TRBV18,TRBJ2-3,-,-
TGCGCCAGCAGCTTTACAGGGCGAGTAAACGAGCAGTACTTC,CASSFTGRVNEQYF,TRBV5-1,TRBJ2-7,-,-
TGTGCCAGCAGTGAAGACAGGGAGGGCGGCTACACCTTC,CASSEDREGGYTF,TRBV6-1,TRBJ1-2,-,-
TGCGCCAGCTGGGACAGGGGGCGTACCGGGGAGCTGTTTTTT,CASWDRGRTGELFF,TRBV5-1,TRBJ2-2,-,TRBD1
TGTGCCAGCAGTCGACCGAGTTCAGGTGGCTACACCTTC,CASSRPSSGGYTF,TRBV6-5,TRBJ1-2,-,-
TGTGCCAGCAGTCCGATGGGACTAGCTGGCGAGCAGTACTTC,CASSPMGLAGEQYF,TRBV9,TRBJ2-7,-,TRBD2
TGCGCCAGCAGCTTTGACGGGTTGCGGCCCCAGCATTTT,CASSFDGLRPQHF,TRBV5-1,TRBJ1-5,-,-
TGTGCCAGCAGTGAGCCAACAAGGAACACTGAAGCTTTCTTT,CASSEPTRNTEAFF,TRBV25-1,TRBJ1-1,few,-
TGTGCCACCAGCCCCAGGGAGGCATCGGCCCAGTACTTC,CATSPREASAQYF,TRBV15,TRBJ2-5,few,-
TGTGCCAGCGGATCCGGGACAGGGGGTGACGAGCAGTACTTC,CASGSGTGGDEQYF,TRBV27,TRBJ2-7,-,TRBD1
TGTGCCAGCAGCTTAGGAGGGCCCCTCTCCTACGAGCAGTACTTC,CASSLGGPLSYEQYF,TRBV7-8,TRBJ2-7,once,-
TGCGCCAGCAGTGTAACAGCCACTAACACTGAAGCTTTCTTT,CASSVTATNTEAFF,TRBV5-1,TRBJ1-1,-,-
TGCAGCGTTGATGATATTCGGAGCTCCTACAATGAGCAGTTCTTC,CSVDDIRSSYNEQFF,TRBV29-1,TRBJ2-1,-,-
TGCGCCAGCAGCCCTCGGACAGGGATCGTAGTTTCACCCCTCCACTTT,CASSPRTGIVVSPLHF,TRBV4-1,TRBJ1-6,-,TRBD1